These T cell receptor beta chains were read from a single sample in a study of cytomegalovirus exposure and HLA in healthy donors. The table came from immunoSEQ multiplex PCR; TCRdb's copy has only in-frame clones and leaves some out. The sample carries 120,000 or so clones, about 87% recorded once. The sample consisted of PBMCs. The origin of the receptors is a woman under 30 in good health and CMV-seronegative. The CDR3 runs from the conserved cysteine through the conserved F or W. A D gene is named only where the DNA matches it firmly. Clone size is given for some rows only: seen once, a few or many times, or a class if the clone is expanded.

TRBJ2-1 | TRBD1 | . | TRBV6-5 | CASSYEQGTYNEQFF | TGTGCCAGCAGTTACGAACAGGGGACATACAATGAGCAGTTCTTC
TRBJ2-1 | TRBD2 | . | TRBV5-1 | CASSRGTSGSEQFF | TGCGCCAGCAGCAGGGGGACTAGCGGGAGTGAGCAGTTCTTC
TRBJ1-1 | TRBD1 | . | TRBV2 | CASTADRDTEAFF | TGTGCCAGCACCGCGGACAGGGACACTGAAGCTTTCTTT
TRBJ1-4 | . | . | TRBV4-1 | CASSRQGANEKLFF | TGCGCCAGCAGCAGACAAGGGGCTAATGAAAAACTGTTTTTT
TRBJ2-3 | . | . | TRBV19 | CASSISPGGRDTQYF | TGTGCCAGTAGTATATCTCCGGGGGGCCGAGATACGCAGTATTTT
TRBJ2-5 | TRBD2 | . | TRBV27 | CASKPGGQETQYF | TGTGCCAGCAAACCGGGGGGTCAAGAGACCCAGTACTTC
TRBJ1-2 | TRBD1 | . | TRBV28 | CASNRQGVTPWGYTF | TGTGCCAGCAATAGACAGGGAGTGACCCCTTGGGGCTACACCTTC
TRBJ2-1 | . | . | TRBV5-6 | CASSLPAIIKNEQFF | TGTGCCAGCAGCTTGCCCGCTATAATAAAAAATGAGCAGTTCTTC
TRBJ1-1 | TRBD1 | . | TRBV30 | CAWRETSGTGGRGTFFGAFF | TGTGCCTGGAGAGAAACCTCCGGGACAGGGGGCCGAGGGACCTTTTTTGGTGCTTTCTTT
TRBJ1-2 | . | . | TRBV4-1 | CASSLGGVQGYTF | TGCGCCAGCAGCCTGGGGGGGGTCCAAGGCTACACCTTC
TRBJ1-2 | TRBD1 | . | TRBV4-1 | CASSPQKGETGGHYGYTF | TGCGCCAGCAGCCCGCAAAAGGGAGAAACAGGGGGCCATTATGGCTACACCTTC
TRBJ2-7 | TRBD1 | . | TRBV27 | CASWVAGGYEQYF | TGTGCCTCTTGGGTGGCAGGGGGCTACGAGCAGTACTTC
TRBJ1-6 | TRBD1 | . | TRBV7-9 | CASSHRGYQSNSPLHF | TGTGCCAGCAGCCACAGGGGATATCAGTCTAATTCACCCCTCCACTTT
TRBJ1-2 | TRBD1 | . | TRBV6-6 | CASKAGGLAGYTF | TGTGCCAGCAAGGCAGGGGGCTTAGCTGGCTACACCTTC
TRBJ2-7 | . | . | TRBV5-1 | CASSLAFYSSEKTYEQYF | TGCGCCAGCAGCTTGGCCTTCTATTCCTCCGAAAAGACCTACGAGCAGTACTTC
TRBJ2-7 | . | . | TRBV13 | CASSLSSYEQYF | TGTGCCAGCAGCCTCAGCTCCTACGAGCAGTACTTC
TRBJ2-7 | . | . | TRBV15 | CATSRDPQGYEQYF | TGTGCCACCAGCAGAGATCCACAGGGTTACGAGCAGTACTTC
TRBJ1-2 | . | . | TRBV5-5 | CASSLMNIYGYTF | TGTGCCAGCAGCCTAATGAATATCTATGGCTACACCTTC
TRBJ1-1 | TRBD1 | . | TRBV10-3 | CAVQGAENTEAFF | TGTGCCGTTCAGGGGGCCGAGAACACTGAAGCTTTCTTT
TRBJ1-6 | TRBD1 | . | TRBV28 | CASGQGPSPLHF | TGTGCCAGCGGACAGGGCCCTTCACCCCTCCACTTT
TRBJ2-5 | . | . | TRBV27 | CASSPREETQYF | TGTGCCAGCAGTCCGAGGGAAGAGACCCAGTACTTC
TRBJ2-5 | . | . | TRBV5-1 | CASSPTGTRETQYF | TGCGCCAGCAGCCCTACAGGTACTCGGGAGACCCAGTACTTC
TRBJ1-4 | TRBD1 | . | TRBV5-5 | CASSARGSLLRANEKLFF | TGTGCCAGCAGCGCCAGGGGGAGTCTTCTTCGAGCTAATGAAAAACTGTTTTTT
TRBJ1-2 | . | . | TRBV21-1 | CASSKRSRGEGGYTF | TGTGCCAGCAGCAAACGGTCCAGGGGAGAGGGTGGCTACACCTTC
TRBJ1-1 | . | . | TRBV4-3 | CASSQGAGGNTEAFF | TGCGCCAGCAGCCAAGGGGCCGGTGGAAACACTGAAGCTTTCTTT
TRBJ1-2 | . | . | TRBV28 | CASSPSTVGYTF | TGTGCCAGCAGTCCATCGACAGTTGGCTACACCTTC
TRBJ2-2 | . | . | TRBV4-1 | CASSQGSAQPPGELFF | TGCGCCAGCAGCCAAGGGAGCGCCCAACCCCCCGGGGAGCTGTTTTTT
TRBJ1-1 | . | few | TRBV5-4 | CASSRGEGWAFF | TGTGCCAGCAGTCGAGGTGAGGGATGGGCTTTCTTT
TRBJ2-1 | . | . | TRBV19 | CASSIGGNEQFF | TGTGCCAGTAGTATCGGAGGGAATGAGCAGTTCTTC
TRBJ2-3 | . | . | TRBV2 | CASSEGRALNTQYF | TGTGCCAGCAGTGAAGGGCGGGCTTTGAATACGCAGTATTTT
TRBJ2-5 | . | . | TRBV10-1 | CASSDKALKSRETQYF | TGCGCCAGCAGTGACAAAGCATTGAAAAGTCGGGAGACCCAGTACTTC
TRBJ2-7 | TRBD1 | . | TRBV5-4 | CASSFPGQNNYEQYF | TGTGCCAGCAGCTTCCCGGGACAGAATAACTACGAGCAGTACTTC
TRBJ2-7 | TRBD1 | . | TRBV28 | CASSTTGTGGYEQYF | TGTGCCAGCAGTACTACCGGGACAGGGGGTTACGAGCAGTACTTC
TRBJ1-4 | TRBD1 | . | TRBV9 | CASSGGDRFNEKLFF | TGTGCCAGCAGCGGGGGGGACAGATTTAATGAAAAACTGTTTTTT
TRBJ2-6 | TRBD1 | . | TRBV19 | CASSIAPGQGISGANVLTF | TGTGCCAGTAGTATAGCACCGGGACAGGGCATCTCCGGGGCCAACGTCCTGACTTTC
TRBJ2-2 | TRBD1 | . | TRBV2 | CASSGQGAYTGELFF | TGTGCCAGCAGTGGACAGGGGGCGTACACCGGGGAGCTGTTTTTT
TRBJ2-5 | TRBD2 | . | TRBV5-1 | CASSLSLAGRQETQYF | TGCGCCAGCAGCTTGTCACTAGCGGGGCGCCAAGAGACCCAGTACTTC